The next 7 T cell receptor beta chains were all read from a single sample in a study of cytomegalovirus exposure and HLA in healthy donors. 60 Vbeta and 13 Jbeta primers were used in PCR. The table came from immunoSEQ multiplex PCR; TCRdb's copy has only in-frame clones and leaves some out. The table includes tens of thousands of clones, roughly 74% detected once. Sequencing input: PBMCs. The source of these receptors is a woman aged 45 to 65 in good health and CMV-seropositive.

The J gene is TRBJ2-7, the V gene TRBV7-9; D is ambiguous. CDR3 length: 12 amino acids. Germline CDR1 SEHNR, CDR2 FQNEAQ (reference sequence). Trimming took off 5 bases at V and 6 bases at J, with 11 bases between the two ends. The CDR3 region has the DNA TGTGCCAGCAGCCTCGCAGGATCCGAGCAGTACTTC. It yields the protein CASSLAGSEQYF.

The J gene is TRBJ2-3, the V gene TRBV29-1, with 7 nucleotides matching TRBD1. The CDR3 is 15 residues long. Germline CDR1 reads SQVTM; CDR2 reads ANQGSEA. V was pared by 4 bases and J by 2 bases, with 9 bases of the junction left unmatched. As DNA, the CDR3 is TGCAGCGTTGTTCCCCCGACAGGGTTCACAGATACGCAGTATTTT. It specifies CSVVPPTGFTDTQYF.

This chain uses TRBV2 with TRBJ1-5; a weak D match, TRBD1 (6 bases). Trimming took off 6 bases at V and 4 bases at J, with 13 bases between the two ends. The CDR3 runs to 14 residues. Germline values: CDR1 SNHLY, CDR2 FYNNEI. The DNA of the CDR3 is TGTGCCAGCAGGCGGCCCCAGGGGAATCAGCCCCAGCATTTT. Protein sequence: CASRRPQGNQPQHF.

This clone showed up many times. V gene TRBV6-1 combines with J gene TRBJ1-1; D is undetermined. This CDR3 comprises 12 residues. The germline gives CDR1 MNHNS, CDR2 SASEGT. V was shortened by 6 bases and J by 6 bases, with 11 bases between the two germline ends. The CDR3 sequence is CASSVTGAEAFF. CDR3 nucleotide sequence: TGTGCCAGCAGCGTCACCGGGGCTGAAGCTTTCTTT.

For the CDR3, the DNA is TGTGCCGCAGAGGGAGGGCGGGTCGCTTTCTTT. Encoded protein: CAAEGGRVAFF. The chain joins TRBV6-1 to TRBJ1-1; D is undetermined. CDR3 size: 11 residues. With 11 bases removed from V and 11 bases from J, the gap between germline ends came to 18 bases. Germline V gives CDR1 MNHNS, CDR2 SASEGT.

The table lists this clone with a few counts. The rearrangement uses TRBV11-3 and TRBJ1-1; D ambiguous. The length of the CDR3 is 12 residues. The germline gives CDR1 SGHNT, CDR2 YENEEA. V lost 5 bases to trimming and J lost 1 base, with 5 bases between them. The CDR3 sequence is CASSPSNTEAFF. The CDR3 DNA reads TGTGCCAGCAGCCCGTCGAACACTGAAGCTTTCTTT.

The table lists this clone with a count of one. The V call is TRBV27, the J call TRBJ1-3; D call uncertain. This CDR3 comprises 13 residues. Germline V gene lookup returns CDR1 MNHEY and CDR2 SMNVEV (reference sequence). V was shortened by 3 bases and J by 2 bases, with 5 bases between the two germline ends. As DNA, the CDR3 is TGTGCCAGCAGTTTCTCAGCTGGAAACACCATATATTTT. Translating gives CASSFSAGNTIYF.